This T cell receptor beta chain was profiled in a study of early T cells in non-severe SARS-CoV-2 infection. Notes on this clonotype: The antigen is unknown.

There are 13 residues in the CDR3. The V end lost 1 base, the J end lost 5 bases, and 8 bases lay between the germline ends. CDR1 and CDR2 (germline): SEHNR, FQNEAQ (reference sequence). cDNA molecules, individually, were tagged with unique molecular identifiers. Each CDR3 protein is one row after TCRdb ran MiXCR on the 5' RACE reads. The sample shows tens of thousands of distinct CDR3 sequences, less than 15% of them seen only once. Findings and caveats of the study: VDJdb matches were skewed toward anti-spike CD8 T cell responses.

The TCR was taken from an adult who was a healthcare worker with PCR-confirmed SARS-CoV-2 infection or an uninfected control (not recorded which). This sequence joins TRBV7-9 and TRBJ2-5; possibly TRBD2 for D (5 bases). The specimen comprised whole blood, sampled at baseline. CDR3 loop: CASSLGRTETQYF. CDR3 in DNA: TGTGCCAGCAGCTTAGGGAGGACGGAGACCCAGTACTTC.